The next 18 T cell receptor beta chains were all read from a single sample in a study of cytomegalovirus exposure and HLA in healthy donors. Primers: 60 Vbeta forward and 13 Jbeta reverse. Generated by immunoSEQ multiplex PCR, the TCRdb table keeps only in-frame clones and is missing some. Of approximately 190,000 clones in the sample, 60% to 80% were seen once. The sequenced sample consisted of PBMCs. The receptor source for this set is a woman aged 25 to 39 in good health and CMV-seropositive.

The chain employs TRBV11-2 and TRBJ1-3; D not certain. The V and J ends lost 1 base and 6 bases respectively, with 7 bases between them. CDR3 length: 13 amino acids. The germline V gene encodes CDR1 SGHAT and CDR2 FQNNGV. CDR3 in amino acids: CASSLVYLNTIYF. The CDR3, as DNA: TGTGCCAGCAGCTTAGTGTACTTAAACACCATATATTTT.

V gene TRBV7-2 combines with J gene TRBJ1-2; possibly TRBD1 for D (5 bases). Germline CDR1 SGHTA, CDR2 FQGNSA. V was pared by 11 bases and J by 4 bases, with 11 bases between. This CDR3 has 11 residues. This chain's CDR3 is CAGGGVYGYTF. The CDR3 DNA reads TGTGCCGGGGGAGGAGTCTATGGCTACACCTTC. Together with reference TRBV7-2 and TRBJ1-2, the CDR3 gives the full variable domain: GAGVSQSPSNKVTEKGKDVELRCDPISGHTALYWYRQSLGQGLEFLIYFQGNSAPDKSGLPSDRFSAERTGGSVSTLTIQRTQQEDSAVYLCAGGGVYGYTFGSGTRLTVV.

This chain joins TRBV7-2 and TRBJ2-7; TRBD2 matches at 9 bases. Trimming took 1 base from V and 2 from J; bases not matched to a gene: 6. The germline gives CDR1 SGHTA, CDR2 FQGNSA. The CDR3 has 16 residues. CDR3 in DNA: TGTGCCAGCAGCTTAGGTAGCGGGAGAGGACCCTACGAGCAGTACTTC. Translated, it gives CASSLGSGRGPYEQYF. The entire variable domain, with the rest obtained from reference TRBV7-2 and TRBJ2-7, is as follows: GAGVSQSPSNKVTEKGKDVELRCDPISGHTALYWYRQSLGQGLEFLIYFQGNSAPDKSGLPSDRFSAERTGGSVSTLTIQRTQQEDSAVYLCASSLGSGRGPYEQYFGPGTRLTVT.

The chain recombines TRBV27 with TRBJ2-7; 11 positions agree with TRBD2. The CDR3 sequence is 15 residues long. The germline gives CDR1 MNHEY, CDR2 SMNVEV (reference sequence). Trimming took 2 bases from V and 4 from J; bases not matched to a gene: 4. CDR3 protein: CASSLASGRTYEQYF. The CDR3 DNA is TGTGCCAGCAGTTTAGCTAGCGGGAGGACGTACGAGCAGTACTTC.

V is TRBV2 and J is TRBJ2-2; 10 bases align to TRBD1. Losses at the gene ends were 8 bases for V and 7 bases for J; bases not matched to a gene: 7. Germline loops: CDR1 SNHLY, CDR2 FYNNEI. The CDR3 totals 14 residues. Here the CDR3 DNA reads TGTGCCAGCCAGGGACAGGGGAGGGGCGGGGAGCTGTTTTTT. This gives the protein CASQGQGRGGELFF.

The chain is built from TRBV5-1 and TRBJ2-1; 15 positions match TRBD2. The CDR3 is made up of 16 amino acids. Losses at the gene ends were 4 bases for V and 9 bases for J; bases not matched to a gene: 8. The germline gives CDR1 SGHRS, CDR2 YFSETQ. CDR3 protein: CASSRGLAGGYGEQFF. DNA of the CDR3: TGCGCCAGCAGCAGGGGACTAGCGGGAGGTTATGGTGAGCAGTTCTTC.

The V call is TRBV28, the J call TRBJ2-5; TRBD2 might be the D (6 bases). Gene TRBJ2-7 matches the end of the DNA better, so the J call may be wrong. The CDR3 has 14 residues. Germline-derived CDR1 and CDR2 are MDHEN and SYDVKM. CDR3 sequence: CASSPGGISYEQYF. The CDR3 DNA is TGTGCCAGCAGTCCTGGGGGGATCTCCTACGAGCAGTACTTC.

The J gene is TRBJ2-1, the V gene TRBV7-2; the match to TRBD2 covers 11 bases. The CDR3 sequence is 16 residues long. After removal of 4 bases from V and 3 bases from J, the junction contained 5 bases not matched to a gene. The germline CDR1 and CDR2 sequences are SGHTA and FQGNSA. The CDR3 nucleotides read TGTGCCAGCAGCTACGTCGGGACTAGCGGCTACAATGAGCAGTTCTTC. This encodes CASSYVGTSGYNEQFF.

The chain links TRBV7-3 to TRBJ2-2; unclear D gene. The CDR3 has 12 residues. V lost 4 bases and J 3 bases, leaving 3 bases between the germline ends. Per the germline V gene, CDR1 is SGHTA and CDR2 is FQGTGA. CDR3 DNA sequence: TGTGCCAGCAGCTCAGACACCGGGGAGCTGTTTTTT. This sequence encodes CASSSDTGELFF.

The rearrangement joins TRBV28 to TRBJ1-6; tentative D call: TRBD1 (6 bases). V was trimmed by 3 bases and J by 6 bases, leaving 21 bases between them. This CDR3 spans 18 amino acids. CDR1 and CDR2 (germline): MDHEN, SYDVKM. CDR3 sequence (DNA): TGTGCCAGCAGTTTCGTATGGTCAGGGGCCGCGTCTAATTCACCCCTCCACTTT. Its protein product is CASSFVWSGAASNSPLHF.

The chain uses TRBV15 and TRBJ1-2, with D maybe TRBD1 (6 bases). This CDR3 spans 17 amino acids. Deletions cut 0 bases from V and 2 bases from J, with 16 bases between. Per the germline V gene, CDR1 is LNHNV and CDR2 is YYDKDF (reference sequence). CDR3 in DNA: TGTGCCACCAGCAGAGATTTAATTGGGGGCAGGAACTATGGCTACACCTTC. It is translated as CATSRDLIGGRNYGYTF.

The chain is built from TRBV4-2 and TRBJ1-2, with TRBD1 as a possible D gene (5 bases). Germline V gives CDR1 LGHNA, CDR2 YNFKEQ. This CDR3 has 15 amino acids. The V gene lost 0 bases and the J gene lost 1 base, with 9 bases spanning the gap. CDR3 protein: CASSQDSTVNYGYTF. As DNA, the CDR3 is TGTGCCAGCAGCCAAGACTCGACAGTTAACTATGGCTACACCTTC.

This sequence joins TRBV30 and TRBJ2-5; TRBD2 matches at 15 bases. With V trimmed by 3 bases and J by 8 bases, 7 bases remained unmatched. This CDR3 comprises 15 residues. Germline V CDR1 and CDR2: GTSNPN, SVGIG (reference sequence). CDR3 nucleotides: TGTGCCTGGAGCATGGGACTAGCGGGGGGAGCAACCCAGTACTTC. Its protein is CAWSMGLAGGATQYF.

The chain combines TRBV29-1 with TRBJ2-5; D might be TRBD1 (6 bases). CDR3 length equals 12 residues. From germline, CDR1 is SQVTM and CDR2 ANQGSEA. Trimming took off 7 bases at V and 1 base at J, with 10 bases between the two ends. The chain's CDR3 is CSALTGQETQYF. In DNA, the CDR3 is TGCAGCGCCCTGACAGGCCAAGAGACCCAGTACTTC. Full variable domain (outside the CDR3, taken from reference TRBV29-1 and TRBJ2-5): SAVISQKPSRDICQRGTSLTIQCQVDSQVTMMFWYRQQPGQSLTLIATANQGSEATYESGFVIDKFPISRPNLTFSTLTVSNMSPEDSSIYLCSALTGQETQYFGPGTRLLVL.

This rearrangement joins TRBV29-1 to TRBJ2-7; a possible D gene is TRBD2 (5 bases). V was pared by 6 bases and J by 2 bases, with 17 bases between. The germline CDR1 and CDR2 sequences are SQVTM and ANQGSEA. The CDR3 extends over 14 amino acids. The CDR3 DNA sequence: TGCAGCGTATCAGGCGGGCTGCCTACCTACGAGCAGTACTTC. Translating gives CSVSGGLPTYEQYF.

This chain links TRBV28 with TRBJ1-1; D unclear. V lost 7 bases to trimming and J lost 1 base, with 16 bases between them. The CDR3 runs 15 residues. Germline CDR1 is MDHEN and CDR2 is SYDVKM. The CDR3 loop is CASKVGTRGNTEAFF. The CDR3 DNA follows: TGTGCCAGCAAGGTCGGCACTCGAGGGAACACTGAAGCTTTCTTT.

This clone was observed a few times. The gene calls are TRBV6-6 and TRBJ1-6; D remains ambiguous. The CDR3 is 13 residues long. The V end lost 6 bases, the J end lost 10 bases, and 13 bases lay between the germline ends. Germline V gene lookup returns CDR1 MNHNY and CDR2 SVGAGI (reference sequence). In DNA, the CDR3 is TGTGCCAGCAGCCTCTCTGGCGGCTCACCCCTCCACTTT. Encoded protein: CASSLSGGSPLHF.

This chain uses TRBV10-3 with TRBJ2-7; TRBD1 matches 11 bases. This CDR3 comprises 14 residues. Germline CDR1 and CDR2: ENHRY and SYGVKD. J was trimmed by 3 bases and V by 7 bases; bases with no gene match: 5. The CDR3 here is CAIKSGTGGYEQYF. CDR3 nucleotides: TGTGCCATCAAAAGCGGGACAGGGGGCTACGAGCAGTACTTC.